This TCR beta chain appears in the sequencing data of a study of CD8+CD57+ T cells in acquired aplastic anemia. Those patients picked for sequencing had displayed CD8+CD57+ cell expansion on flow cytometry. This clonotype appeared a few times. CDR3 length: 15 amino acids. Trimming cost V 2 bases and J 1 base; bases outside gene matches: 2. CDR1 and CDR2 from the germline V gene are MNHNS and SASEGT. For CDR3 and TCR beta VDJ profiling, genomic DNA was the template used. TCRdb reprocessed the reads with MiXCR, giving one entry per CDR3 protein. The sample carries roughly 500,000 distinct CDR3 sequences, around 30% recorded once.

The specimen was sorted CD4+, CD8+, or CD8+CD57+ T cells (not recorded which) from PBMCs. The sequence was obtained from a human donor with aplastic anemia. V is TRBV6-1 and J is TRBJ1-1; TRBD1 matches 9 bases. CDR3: CASSETGGPNTEAFF. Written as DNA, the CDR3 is TGTGCCAGCAGTGAAACAGGGGGCCCGAACACTGAAGCTTTCTTT.